The 2 T cell receptor beta chains below come from one sample, sequenced in a study of cytomegalovirus exposure and HLA in healthy donors. Both 60 Vbeta primers and 13 Jbeta primers went into the PCR. Produced via immunoSEQ multiplex PCR; TCRdb's table is partial and in-frame only. In the table there are roughly 95,000 clones, roughly 80% of which are singletons. Material: PBMCs. The receptors derive from a man aged 25-40 years in good health and CMV-seropositive.

Remarks on this clone: One end of the junction fails to match germline, which may point to a read error. V is TRBV5-4 and J is TRBJ2-3; 7 bases match TRBD2. The CDR3 is 16 amino acids. CDR1 and CDR2 (germline): SGHNT, YYREEE (reference sequence). CDR3 amino acids: CASSQWSASGADTQYF. For the CDR3, the DNA is TGCGCCAGCAGCCAATGGTCCGCTAGCGGCGCAGATACGCAGTATTTT.

The CDR3 region is CASSYSGREYEQYF. In DNA form, the CDR3 reads TGTGCCAGCAGCTACAGCGGGAGGGAATACGAGCAGTACTTC. The gene calls are TRBV28 and TRBJ2-5, with 10 bases lining up with TRBD2. The end of the DNA aligns better with TRBJ2-7, so the J call may be wrong. This CDR3 is built from 14 residues. In germline, CDR1 is MDHEN, CDR2 SYDVKM.